The sequence of this T cell receptor beta chain was determined in a study of cytomegalovirus exposure and HLA in healthy donors. The CDR3 runs 12 residues. Germline-derived CDR1 and CDR2 are SEHNR and FQNEAQ (reference sequence). Vbeta (60) and Jbeta (13) primers were used in the PCR. Assay used: immunoSEQ multiplex PCR; TCRdb lists only in-frame clones, some missing. The sample gives 100,000 to 150,000 clones, approximately 74% of which show up once; roughly 7.3% is in the top ten. Turning to this clone: A junction end diverges from the germline sequence, so it may reflect a read error.

This sequence joins TRBV7-9 and TRBJ2-5; D is unresolved. The receptor's source is a male donor in good health and CMV-seronegative. The sequenced sample consisted of PBMCs. CDR3 loop: CSSSLPRETQYF. The CDR3, as DNA: TGTTCCAGCAGCTTACCTAGAGAGACCCAGTACTTC. The variable domain in full, completed from reference TRBV7-9 and TRBJ2-5, reads DTGVSQNPRHKITKRGQNVTFRCDPISEHNRLYWYRQTLGQGPEFLTYFQNEAQLEKSRLLSDRFSAERPKGSFSTLEIQRTEQGDSAMYLCSSSLPRETQYFGPGTRLLVL.